The 3 T cell receptor beta chains below come from one sample, sequenced in a study of cytomegalovirus exposure and HLA in healthy donors. Primers for the PCR totalled 60 Vbeta and 13 Jbeta. Sequencing was performed with immunoSEQ multiplex PCR; in TCRdb, only in-frame clones are kept and a portion is missing. Of 100,000 to 150,000 clones listed, 64% were seen once; the top ten hold 2.4%. The sequencing sample was made of PBMCs. Receptors originate from a woman between 35 and 50 years old in good health and CMV-seronegative.

This clone was seen only a few times. The same CDR3 can be traced to other DNA sequences in this sample. The chain is built from TRBV30 and TRBJ2-7; possibly TRBD1 for D (6 bases). In germline, CDR1 is GTSNPN, CDR2 SVGIG (reference sequence). Deletions cut 4 bases from V and 5 bases from J, with 12 bases between. This CDR3 has 12 residues. The CDR3 is CAWTITGNEQYF. The CDR3 region has the DNA TGTGCCTGGACGATCACAGGGAACGAGCAGTACTTC.

The chain employs TRBV28 and TRBJ1-4, with D unresolved. This CDR3 has 15 amino acids. CDR1 is MDHEN, CDR2 SYDVKM, per germline. Trimming removed 2 bases at V and 8 bases at J, with 15 bases between. Here the CDR3 DNA reads TGTGCCAGCAGTTTAGAGGGCCTTATCTACGAAAAACTGTTTTTT. Its protein is CASSLEGLIYEKLFF.

Only a few counts were recorded for this clone. The chain uses TRBV7-2 and TRBJ1-1, with D uncertain. The CDR3 length is 12 residues. The germline V gene has CDR1 SGHTA and CDR2 FQGNSA. V was clipped by 11 bases and J by 1 base, with 11 bases between them. The CDR3 bases are TGTGCCCGGGGAGGGTGGAACACTGAAGCTTTCTTT. Protein sequence: CARGGWNTEAFF.